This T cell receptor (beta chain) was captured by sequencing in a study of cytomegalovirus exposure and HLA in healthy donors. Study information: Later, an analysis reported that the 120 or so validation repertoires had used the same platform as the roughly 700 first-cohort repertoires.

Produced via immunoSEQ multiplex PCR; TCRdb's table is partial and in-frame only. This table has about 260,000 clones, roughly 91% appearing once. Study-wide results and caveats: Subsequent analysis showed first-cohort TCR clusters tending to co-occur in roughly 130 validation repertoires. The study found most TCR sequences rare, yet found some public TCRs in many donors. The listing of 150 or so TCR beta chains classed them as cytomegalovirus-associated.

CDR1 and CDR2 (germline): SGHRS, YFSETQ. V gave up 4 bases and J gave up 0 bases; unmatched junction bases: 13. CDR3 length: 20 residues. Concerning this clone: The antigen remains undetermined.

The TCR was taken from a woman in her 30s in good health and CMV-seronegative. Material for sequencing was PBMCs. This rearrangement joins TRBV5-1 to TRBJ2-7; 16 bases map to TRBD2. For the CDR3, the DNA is TGCGCCAGCAGCCCGGGAGGTATCGGGACTAGCGGGAGGGCCTCCTACGAGCAGTACTTC. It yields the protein CASSPGGIGTSGRASYEQYF.